This TCR beta chain was identified during a study of CD8 T cells in Susac syndrome. Overall study: Patients with Susac syndrome were therapy-naive, on corticosteroids, or on intravenous immunoglobulin alone at the time that blood was drawn.

The CDR3 runs 10 residues. Trimming pared 5 bases from V and 2 bases from J, leaving 3 bases between. Germline loops: CDR1 GTSNPN, CDR2 SVGIG (reference sequence). RNA in amounts of roughly 0.5 to 1 ug was reverse transcribed with random hexamers. Amplification of TCR beta CDR3 across 54 Vbeta and 13 Jbeta was performed with immunoSEQ multiplex PCR. Via MiXCR, TCRdb re-called the immunoSEQ multiplex PCR reads, giving one row per CDR3 protein. The data contain 75,000 to 95,000 distinct CDR3 sequences, 95% of them singletons. The receptor's source is a human donor with Susac syndrome. The genes are TRBV30 and TRBJ2-5; D ambiguous. Sequencing was performed on CD8+ T cells from PBMCs. CDR3 sequence (DNA): TGTGCCTGGGAACAAGAGACCCAGTACTTC. This gives the protein CAWEQETQYF.